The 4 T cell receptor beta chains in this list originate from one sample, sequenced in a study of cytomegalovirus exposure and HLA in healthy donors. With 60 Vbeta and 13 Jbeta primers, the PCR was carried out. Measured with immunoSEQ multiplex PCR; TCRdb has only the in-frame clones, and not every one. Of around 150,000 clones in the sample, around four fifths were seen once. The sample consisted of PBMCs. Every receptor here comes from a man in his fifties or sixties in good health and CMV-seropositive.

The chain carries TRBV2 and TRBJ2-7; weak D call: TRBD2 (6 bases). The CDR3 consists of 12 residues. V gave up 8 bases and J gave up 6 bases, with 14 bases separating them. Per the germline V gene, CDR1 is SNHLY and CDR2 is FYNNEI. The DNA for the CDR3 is TGTGCCAGCGGTTGGGGGAGGAGCGAGCAGTACTTC. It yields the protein CASGWGRSEQYF. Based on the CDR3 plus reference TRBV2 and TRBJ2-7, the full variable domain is EPEVTQTPSHQVTQMGQEVILRCVPISNHLYFYWYRQILGQKVEFLVSFYNNEISEKSEIFDDQFSVERPDGSNFTLKIRSTKLEDSAMYFCASGWGRSEQYFGPGTRLTVT.

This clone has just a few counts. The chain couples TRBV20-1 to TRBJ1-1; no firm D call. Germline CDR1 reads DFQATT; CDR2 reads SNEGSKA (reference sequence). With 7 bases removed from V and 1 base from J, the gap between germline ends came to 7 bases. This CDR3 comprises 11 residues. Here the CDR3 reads CSVPRNTEAFF. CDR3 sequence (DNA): TGCAGTGTTCCGAGGAACACTGAAGCTTTCTTT.

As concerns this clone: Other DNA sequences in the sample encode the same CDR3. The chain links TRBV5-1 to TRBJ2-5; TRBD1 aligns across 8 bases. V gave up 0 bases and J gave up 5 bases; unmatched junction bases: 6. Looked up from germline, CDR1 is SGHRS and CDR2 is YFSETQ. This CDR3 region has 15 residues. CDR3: CASSLGTGTGETQYF. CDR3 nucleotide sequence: TGCGCCAGCAGCTTGGGGACAGGGACTGGGGAGACCCAGTACTTC.

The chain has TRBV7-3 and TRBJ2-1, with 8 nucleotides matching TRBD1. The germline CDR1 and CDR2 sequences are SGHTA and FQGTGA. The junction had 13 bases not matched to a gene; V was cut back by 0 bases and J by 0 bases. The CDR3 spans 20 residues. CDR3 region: CASSLTPRTGRMSSYNEQFF. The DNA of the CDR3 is TGTGCCAGCAGCTTAACGCCACGGACAGGGCGGATGAGCTCCTACAATGAGCAGTTCTTC.